This is a list of T cell receptor beta chains from one sample in a study of identical twins. TCRdb re-called the 5' RACE reads through MiXCR, storing one row per CDR3 protein. There are 350,000 to 450,000 distinct CDR3 sequences in the sample; roughly 18% occur only once, and approximately 12% lies in the top ten. Sample: naive T cells sorted from blood. Every receptor here comes from a man aged 45-65 years in good health. The CDR3 runs from the conserved cysteine through the conserved F or W. Each record gives: clone size, J gene, V gene, D gene, CDR3 protein, CDR3 DNA. A D gene is named only where the DNA matches it firmly. Rows give clone size only sometimes, using once, few, many, or a class for an expanded clone.

many TRBJ2-5 TRBV4-3 . CASSQDGGETQYF TGCGCCAGCAGCCAAGATGGAGGAGAGACCCAGTACTTC
. TRBJ2-5 TRBV24-1 . CATSDRTEYQETQYF TGTGCCACCAGTGATCGGACAGAGTACCAAGAGACCCAGTACTTC
few TRBJ2-7 TRBV6-1 TRBD1 CASSRGQGSYEQYF TGTGCCAGCAGTAGGGGACAGGGGTCCTACGAGCAGTACTTC
many TRBJ2-7 TRBV5-1 . CASSSEYEQYF TGCGCCAGCAGCTCTGAATACGAGCAGTACTTC
few TRBJ1-5 TRBV6-2/TRBV6-3 TRBD1 CAIRGPSNQPQHF TGTGCCATCAGGGGGCCCAGCAATCAGCCCCAGCATTTT
many TRBJ2-3 TRBV14 . CASSQDRARLYTQYF TGTGCCAGCAGCCAAGATCGGGCTCGGCTGTATACGCAGTATTTT
many TRBJ2-1 TRBV12-3/TRBV12-4 . CASSIRENNEQFF TGTGCCAGCAGTATCCGGGAGAACAATGAGCAGTTCTTC
few TRBJ2-1 TRBV29-1 TRBD2 CSVATQAGTLGEQFF TGCAGCGTCGCCACTCAAGCGGGGACCCTCGGTGAGCAGTTCTTC
. TRBJ1-2 TRBV13 . CASSLAASRGYTF TGTGCCAGCAGCTTAGCGGCGTCTCGGGGCTACACCTTC
. TRBJ2-1 TRBV5-1 TRBD2 CASSGTTGGNEQFF TGCGCCAGCAGCGGGACGACGGGGGGGAATGAGCAGTTCTTC
many TRBJ2-2 TRBV10-3 TRBD1 CAISGQGSTGELFF TGTGCCATCAGTGGACAGGGGAGCACCGGGGAGCTGTTTTTT
many TRBJ2-5 TRBV28 TRBD2 CASSFSPGLQETQYF TGTGCCAGCAGTTTCTCTCCGGGACTACAAGAGACCCAGTACTTC
many TRBJ2-2 TRBV11-1 TRBD2 CASSFGTSGRIRTGELFF TGTGCCAGCAGCTTCGGGACTAGCGGGAGGATCCGAACCGGGGAGCTGTTTTTT
. TRBJ2-1 TRBV2 TRBD1 CASSTQGYLVF TGTGCCAGCAGCACACAGGGGTATCTCGTCTTC